These 4 T cell receptor beta chains were all obtained from the same sample, sequenced in a study of T cells in Graves' hyperthyroidism and ophthalmopathy. The investigators amplified TCR beta CDR3 regions from RNA transcripts. HTBI primers were employed in a first-round RT-PCR of the TCR CDR3. One entry per CDR3 protein, called by TCRdb with MiXCR from the multiplex PCR reads. The sample contains about 280,000 distinct CDR3 sequences, 25% to 30% of which appear only once. The material sequenced was blood. These receptors all stem from a man between 35 and 55 years old with Graves' hyperthyroidism that later progressed to Graves' ophthalmopathy.

This clonotype was picked up many times. The chain is built from TRBV7-8 and TRBJ1-3; 7 nucleotides agree with TRBD1. The V and J ends lost 10 bases and 0 bases, in that order; junction bases with no gene match: 9. The CDR3 extends over 15 amino acids. CDR1 and CDR2 (germline): SGHVS, FQNEAQ. In DNA, the CDR3 is TGTGCCACCTCGGGACAGACGGCCTCTGGAAACACCATATATTTT. Protein product: CATSGQTASGNTIYF.

This clonotype came up many times. The V and J genes are TRBV20-1 and TRBJ1-5; 7 bases are shared with TRBD1. J was trimmed by 3 bases and V by 3 bases; bases with no gene match: 11. The CDR3 is 16 residues long. Germline V gives CDR1 DFQATT, CDR2 SNEGSKA (reference sequence). CDR3 residues: CSASLVRGQDNQPQHF. CDR3 nucleotides: TGCAGTGCTAGCCTAGTGAGGGGGCAGGACAATCAGCCCCAGCATTTT.

In DNA, the CDR3 is TGCAGTGCTATGGGGGGATCCCTTGGAAACACCATATATTTT. It codes for CSAMGGSLGNTIYF. The chain joins TRBV20-1 to TRBJ1-3, with D possibly TRBD1 on 5 matching bases. Per the germline V gene, CDR1 is DFQATT and CDR2 is SNEGSKA (reference sequence). Deletions cut 4 bases from V and 3 bases from J, with 13 bases between. This CDR3 is 14 amino acids long.

This clonotype was detected ten times or more. This chain uses TRBV29-1 with TRBJ2-5; 9 bases are a match to TRBD1. V trimming: 7 bases; J trimming: 3 bases; junction bases outside the gene matches: 3. CDR3 size: 12 residues. Per the germline V gene, CDR1 is SQVTM and CDR2 is ANQGSEA. CDR3 amino acids: CSARTGEETQYF. DNA for the CDR3: TGCAGCGCGCGGACAGGGGAAGAGACCCAGTACTTC.